This T cell receptor beta chain was captured by sequencing in a study of cytomegalovirus exposure and HLA in healthy donors. Overall study findings and caveats: Links to common viral pathogens appeared, in a later analysis, for several of the most significant clusters. Researchers had no immune exposure information except CMV serostatus available. The likely explanation for a cluster of highly shared sequence variants was sequencing artifact. Apparent HLA restriction characterized most CMV-associated TCR beta chains in a later analysis.

On this clone: The antigen is undetermined.

Primers: 60 Vbeta forward and 13 Jbeta reverse. Produced via immunoSEQ multiplex PCR; TCRdb's table is partial and in-frame only. The data show some 120,000 clones, approximately 9.4% seen once. There are 13 residues in the CDR3. Germline V gene lookup returns CDR1 SGHNT and CDR2 YYREEE (reference sequence). Trimming took 2 bases from V and 3 from J; bases not matched to a gene: 2. The V call is TRBV5-4, the J call TRBJ2-7; 7 positions agree with TRBD1. Sequencing input: PBMCs. The TCR sequence derives from a man younger than 45 in good health and CMV-seronegative. The DNA for the CDR3 is TGTGCCAGCAGCTTACAGGGGAGCTACGAGCAGTACTTC. Its protein is CASSLQGSYEQYF.